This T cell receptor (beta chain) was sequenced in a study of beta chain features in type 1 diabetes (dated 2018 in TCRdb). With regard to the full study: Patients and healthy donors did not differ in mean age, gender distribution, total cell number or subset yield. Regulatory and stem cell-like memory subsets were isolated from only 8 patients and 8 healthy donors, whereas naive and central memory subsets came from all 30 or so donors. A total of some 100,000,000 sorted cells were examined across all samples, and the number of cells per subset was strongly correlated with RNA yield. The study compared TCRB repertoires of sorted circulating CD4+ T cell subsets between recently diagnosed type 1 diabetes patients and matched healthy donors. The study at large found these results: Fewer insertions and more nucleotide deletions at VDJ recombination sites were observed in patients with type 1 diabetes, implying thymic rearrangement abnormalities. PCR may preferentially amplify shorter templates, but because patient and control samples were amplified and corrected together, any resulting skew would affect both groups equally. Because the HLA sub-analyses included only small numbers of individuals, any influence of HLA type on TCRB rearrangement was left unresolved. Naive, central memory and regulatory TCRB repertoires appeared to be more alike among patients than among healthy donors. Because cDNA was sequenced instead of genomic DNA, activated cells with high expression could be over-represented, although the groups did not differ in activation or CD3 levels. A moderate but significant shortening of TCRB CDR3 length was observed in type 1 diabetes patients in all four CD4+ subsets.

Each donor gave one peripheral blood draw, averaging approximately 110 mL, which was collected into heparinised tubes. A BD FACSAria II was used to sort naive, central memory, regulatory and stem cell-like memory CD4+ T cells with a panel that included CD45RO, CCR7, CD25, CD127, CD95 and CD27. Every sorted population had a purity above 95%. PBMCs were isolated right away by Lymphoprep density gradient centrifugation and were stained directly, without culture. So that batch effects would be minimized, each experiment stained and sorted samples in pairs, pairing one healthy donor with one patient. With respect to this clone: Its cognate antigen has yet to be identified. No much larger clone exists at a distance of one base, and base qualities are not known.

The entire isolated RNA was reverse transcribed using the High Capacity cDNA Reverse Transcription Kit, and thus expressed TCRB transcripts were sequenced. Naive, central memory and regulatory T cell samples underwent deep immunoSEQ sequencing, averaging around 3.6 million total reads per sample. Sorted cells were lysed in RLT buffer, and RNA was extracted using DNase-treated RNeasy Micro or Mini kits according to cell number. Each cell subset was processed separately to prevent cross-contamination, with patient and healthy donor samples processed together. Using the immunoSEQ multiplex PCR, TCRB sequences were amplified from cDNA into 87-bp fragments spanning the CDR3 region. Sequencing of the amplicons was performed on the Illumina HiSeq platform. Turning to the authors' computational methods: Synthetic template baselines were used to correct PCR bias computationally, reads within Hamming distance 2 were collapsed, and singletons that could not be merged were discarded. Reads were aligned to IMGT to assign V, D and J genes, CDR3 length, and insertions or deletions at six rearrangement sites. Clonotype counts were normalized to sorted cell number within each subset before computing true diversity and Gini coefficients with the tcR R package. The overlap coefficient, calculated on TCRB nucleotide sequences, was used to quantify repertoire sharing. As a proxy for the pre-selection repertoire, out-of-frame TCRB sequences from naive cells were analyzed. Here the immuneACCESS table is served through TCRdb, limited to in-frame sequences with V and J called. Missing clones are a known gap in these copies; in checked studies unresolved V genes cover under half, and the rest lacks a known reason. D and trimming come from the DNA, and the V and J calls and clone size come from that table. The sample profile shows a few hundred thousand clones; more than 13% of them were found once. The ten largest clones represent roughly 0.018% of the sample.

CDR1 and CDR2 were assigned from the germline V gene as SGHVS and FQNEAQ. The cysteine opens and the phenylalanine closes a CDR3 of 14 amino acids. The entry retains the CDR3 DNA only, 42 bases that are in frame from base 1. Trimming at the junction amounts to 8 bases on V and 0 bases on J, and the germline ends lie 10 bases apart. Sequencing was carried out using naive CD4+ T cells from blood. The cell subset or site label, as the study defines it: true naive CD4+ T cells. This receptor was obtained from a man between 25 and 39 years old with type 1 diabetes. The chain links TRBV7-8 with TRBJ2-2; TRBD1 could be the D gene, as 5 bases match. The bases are TGTGCCAGCCGCAGGGTTGCGAACACCGGGGAGCTGTTTTTT. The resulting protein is CASRRVANTGELFF.